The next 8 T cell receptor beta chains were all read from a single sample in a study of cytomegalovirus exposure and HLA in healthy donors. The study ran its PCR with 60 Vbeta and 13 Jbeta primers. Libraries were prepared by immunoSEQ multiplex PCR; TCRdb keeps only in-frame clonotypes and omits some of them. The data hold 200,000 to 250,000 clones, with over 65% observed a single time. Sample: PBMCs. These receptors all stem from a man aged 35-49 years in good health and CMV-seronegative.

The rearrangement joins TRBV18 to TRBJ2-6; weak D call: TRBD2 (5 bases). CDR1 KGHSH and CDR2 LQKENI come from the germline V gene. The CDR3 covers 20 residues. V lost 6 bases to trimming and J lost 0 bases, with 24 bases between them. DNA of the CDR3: TGTGCCAGCTCCCCGATGAAAACGAGGGAGTCGGGCTCTGGGGCCAACGTCCTGACTTTC. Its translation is CASSPMKTRESGSGANVLTF. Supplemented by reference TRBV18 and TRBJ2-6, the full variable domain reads NAGVMQNPRHLVRRRGQEARLRCSPMKGHSHVYWYRQLPEEGLKFMVYLQKENIIDESGMPKERFSAEFPKEGPSILRIQQVVRGDSAAYFCASSPMKTRESGSGANVLTFGAGSRLTVL.

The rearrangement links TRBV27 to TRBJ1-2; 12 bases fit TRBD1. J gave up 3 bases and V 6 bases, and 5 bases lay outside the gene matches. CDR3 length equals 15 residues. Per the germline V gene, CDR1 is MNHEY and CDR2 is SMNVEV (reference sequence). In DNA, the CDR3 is TGTGCCAGCAGGGGACAGGGGGCTTATTACTATGGCTACACCTTC. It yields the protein CASRGQGAYYYGYTF.

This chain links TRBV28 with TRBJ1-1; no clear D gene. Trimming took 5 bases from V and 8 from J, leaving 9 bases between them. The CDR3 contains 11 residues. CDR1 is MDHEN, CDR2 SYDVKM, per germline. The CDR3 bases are TGTGCCAGCAGTCCCATGGAGGAAGCTTTCTTT. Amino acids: CASSPMEEAFF.

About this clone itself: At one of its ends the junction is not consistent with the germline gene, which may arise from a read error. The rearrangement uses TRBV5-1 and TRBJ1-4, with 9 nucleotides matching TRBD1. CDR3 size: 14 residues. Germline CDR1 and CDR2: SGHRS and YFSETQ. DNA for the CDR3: TGCGCCAGCAGGACACAGGGGGCGAGTGAAAAACTGTCTTTT. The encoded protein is CASRTQGASEKLSF.

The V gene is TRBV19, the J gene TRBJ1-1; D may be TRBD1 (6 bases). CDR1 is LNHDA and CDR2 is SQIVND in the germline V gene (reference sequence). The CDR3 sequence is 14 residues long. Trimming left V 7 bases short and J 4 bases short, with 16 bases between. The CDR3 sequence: CASTLQGVGTEAFF. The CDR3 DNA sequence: TGTGCCAGTACCTTACAGGGAGTGGGCACTGAAGCTTTCTTT.

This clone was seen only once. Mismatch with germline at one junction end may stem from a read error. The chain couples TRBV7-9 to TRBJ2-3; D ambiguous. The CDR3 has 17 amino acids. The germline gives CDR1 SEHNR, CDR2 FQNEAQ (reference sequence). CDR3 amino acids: CSSSLMARHFGTDTQYF. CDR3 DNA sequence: TGTTCCAGCAGCTTAATGGCGCGACACTTCGGCACAGATACGCAGTATTTT.

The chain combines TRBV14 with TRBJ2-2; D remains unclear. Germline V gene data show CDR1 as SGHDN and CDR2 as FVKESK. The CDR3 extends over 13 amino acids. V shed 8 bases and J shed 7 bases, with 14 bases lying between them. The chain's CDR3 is CASLQTRGGELFF. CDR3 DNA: TGTGCCAGCCTCCAAACAAGAGGCGGGGAGCTGTTTTTT.

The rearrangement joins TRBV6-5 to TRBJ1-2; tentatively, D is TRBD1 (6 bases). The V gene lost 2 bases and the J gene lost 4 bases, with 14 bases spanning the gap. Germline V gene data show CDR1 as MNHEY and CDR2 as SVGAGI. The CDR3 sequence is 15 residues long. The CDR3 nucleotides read TGTGCCAGCAGTTACACCCTGACAGGCCCCTATGGCTACACCTTC. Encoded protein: CASSYTLTGPYGYTF.